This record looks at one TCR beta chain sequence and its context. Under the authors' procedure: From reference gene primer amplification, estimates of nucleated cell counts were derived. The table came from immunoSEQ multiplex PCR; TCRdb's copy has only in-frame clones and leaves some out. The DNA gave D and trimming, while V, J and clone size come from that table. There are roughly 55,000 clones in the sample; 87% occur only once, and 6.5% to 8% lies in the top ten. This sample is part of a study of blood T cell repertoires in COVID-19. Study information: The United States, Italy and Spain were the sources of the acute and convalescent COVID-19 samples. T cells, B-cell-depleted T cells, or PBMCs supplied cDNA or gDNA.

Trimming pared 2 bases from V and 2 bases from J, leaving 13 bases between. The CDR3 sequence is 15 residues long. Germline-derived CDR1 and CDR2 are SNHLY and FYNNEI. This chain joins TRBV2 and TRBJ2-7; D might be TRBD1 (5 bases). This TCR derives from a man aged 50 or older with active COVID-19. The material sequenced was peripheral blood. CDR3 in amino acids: CASSELGASTYEQYF. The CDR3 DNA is TGTGCCAGCAGTGAACTTGGGGCTTCGACCTACGAGCAGTACTTC.